What follows describes a single T cell receptor beta chain. Its antigen target is currently unknown. Nothing much larger sits one base from this clone, and base qualities are not available. V is shortened by 6 bases, J by 4 bases, and the region joining them spans 25 bases. From the germline V gene, CDR1 is MNHEY and CDR2 is SVGEGT. The CDR3 covers 17 residues, taking in both the cysteine and the phenylalanine. The only DNA kept is the CDR3, 51 bases in frame from the first base. The sample was run on an Illumina HiSeq 2500. Quantitative 5'-RACE with molecular barcodes was the method used to prepare the TCR beta libraries. On the study's bioinformatics: To identify disease-linked TCR variants, a new computational method was used, one built on a probabilistic model of VDJ rearrangement. The public reads were run again by TCRdb, first through fastp at Q25 and then through MiXCR, and only productive beta chains were kept. Entries that share a CDR3 protein sequence are merged under the most common genes and DNA. What appears here as the V and J calls and clone size reflects TCRdb's work, not the paper's. For this sample the table gives more than 600,000 distinct CDR3 sequences, of which 19% were detected only once. The ten largest account for around 20% of the sample.

This record comes from a study of CD8 T cells in ankylosing spondylitis (dated 2017 in TCRdb). Context from the whole study: To find TCR variants linked to disease, the study profiled T cell receptor beta repertoires in ankylosing spondylitis patients and healthy donors. Peripheral blood was sampled, and synovial fluid was also collected from ankylosing spondylitis patients. The full study cohort was made up of roughly 25 ankylosing spondylitis patients and fewer than 120 healthy donors. What the study reported, not specific to this receptor: A TCR beta motif of about 8 highly homologous amino acid variants appeared characteristic of blood from ankylosing spondylitis patients. Some TCR beta motif variants had previously been reported in synovial fluid and blood of reactive arthritis patients, which suggested common disease-initiation mechanisms. The disease-linked clones had a CD8+ phenotype and were found at relatively low frequencies in peripheral blood. The disease-linked clones were reported as significantly enriched in matched synovial fluid samples from ankylosing spondylitis patients.

The sample comprised blood, either unsorted or a sorted T cell fraction (not recorded which). The rearranged segments are TRBV6-2 or TRBV6-3 and TRBJ2-7; the D gene is perhaps TRBD1, on 6 matching bases. The sequence came from a male donor with ankylosing spondylitis. CDR3 loop: CASSPTLRKGGNYEQYF. The nucleotide sequence is given as TGTGCCAGCAGCCCCACGCTCCGTAAAGGGGGTAATTACGAGCAGTACTTC.